This T cell receptor (beta chain) was found in a study of blood T cell repertoires in COVID-19. Turning to the study itself: Italy, Spain and the United States were the sources of the convalescent and acute COVID-19 samples. In each case, the material was cDNA or gDNA derived from T cells, B-cell-depleted T cells, or PBMCs.

The authors' processing: It was from reference gene primer amplification that nucleated cell counts were estimated. Profiled with immunoSEQ multiplex PCR; TCRdb holds only in-frame clones, not every one. V, J and clone size derive from that table, while D and trimming were established from the DNA sequence. This sample has about 110,000 clones; about 91% occur once, and the top ten carry 0.88%. The length of the CDR3 is 14 residues. V was shortened by 3 bases and J by 2 bases, with 9 bases between the two germline ends. Germline V gene lookup returns CDR1 SEHNR and CDR2 FQNEAQ (reference sequence). This clonotype was sampled from a woman in her forties or fifties with active or convalescent COVID-19. V is TRBV7-9 and J is TRBJ2-3; a weak D match, TRBD2 (6 bases). The sample comprised peripheral blood. CDR3 coding DNA: TGTGCCAGCAGCTTGGCGGGACCCACAGATACGCAGTATTTT. The encoded protein is CASSLAGPTDTQYF.